Listed below are T cell receptor beta chains from one sample, sequenced in a study of post-analysis software for immune sequencing data. A single record per CDR3 protein comes from TCRdb applying MiXCR to the PCR reads. The repertoire includes about 150,000 distinct CDR3 sequences, about 32% of them detected once, and 1.5% sits in the top ten. The sequenced sample consisted of blood. These receptors came from a girl aged 10-17 years with multiple sclerosis. CDR3s include the opening cysteine and the closing phenylalanine or tryptophan. D genes are given only for firm matches. Expanded clones get a size class; other rows say once, few or many, or leave the size out.

V	J	size	D	DNA	CDR3
TRBV7-9	TRBJ1-4	NA	NA	TGTGCCAGCAGCTTAGGAGGGCCTTACGCCGCGATTATCGAAAAACTGTTTTTT	CASSLGGPYAAIIEKLFF
TRBV5-1	TRBJ2-1	many	NA	TGCGCCAGCAGCTTGGCCCCGTTCGATGAGCAGTTCTTC	CASSLAPFDEQFF
TRBV19	TRBJ2-5	NA	NA	TGTGCCAGTAGGGGAGTGGCTAAAGAGACCCAGTACTTC	CASRGVAKETQYF
TRBV28	TRBJ2-7	many	TRBD2	TGTGCCAGCAGTCTCGGGACTAGCGGGGGTCTCTCCTACGAGCAGTACTTC	CASSLGTSGGLSYEQYF
TRBV7-9	TRBJ2-6	NA	TRBD2	TGTGCCAGCAGCTGGGCTAGCGGGTCGGGGGCCAACGTCCTGACTTTC	CASSWASGSGANVLTF
TRBV20-1	TRBJ2-5	few	NA	TGCAGTGCTAGACACACGGCGGAGGACCAAGAGACCCAGTACTTC	CSARHTAEDQETQYF
TRBV27	TRBJ1-2	NA	NA	TGTGCCAGCAGGTTCGGGGAGGGCTATGACTACACCTTC	CASRFGEGYDYTF
TRBV7-8	TRBJ2-4	NA	TRBD2	TGTGCCAGCAGCTTAGACGCGACTAGCGGGAGTATGGGCAAAAACATTCAGTACTTC	CASSLDATSGSMGKNIQYF
TRBV6-2/TRBV6-3	TRBJ2-7	NA	TRBD2	TGTGCCAGCAGTCTAGGGACTAGCGGAGCCTACGAGCAGTACTTC	CASSLGTSGAYEQYF
TRBV20-1	TRBJ2-1	many	TRBD2	TGCAGTGCTAGAAAGGGAGGGCTTCTGTGGAATGAGCAGTTCTTC	CSARKGGLLWNEQFF
TRBV28	TRBJ2-7	NA	TRBD2	TGTGCCATTTCCCGTTTAGCGGGAGGCTACGAGCAGTACTTC	CAISRLAGGYEQYF
TRBV15	TRBJ2-7	many	NA	TGTGCCACCAGCAGAGGTGCGTACCGGGACGGGACCTACGAGCAGTACTTC	CATSRGAYRDGTYEQYF
TRBV5-1	TRBJ1-1	NA	NA	TGCGCCAGCAGGGCTATACCGGGGGGAGCTTTCTTT	CASRAIPGGAFF